A selection of T cell receptor beta chains follows, all from one sample in a study of T cells in localized non-small cell lung cancer. Libraries were prepared by immunoSEQ multiplex PCR; TCRdb keeps only in-frame clonotypes and omits some of them. The sample carries 9,500 to 11,000 clones, 65% to 90% recorded once. The source was peripheral blood mononuclear cells, collected before any cancer treatment. These TCRs come from a female donor older than 55 with stage II lung adenocarcinoma. Each CDR3 is given with its conserved first and last residue. Each record gives: clone size, D gene, CDR3 length, J gene, V gene, CDR3 DNA, CDR3 protein. D genes are given only for firm matches. Clone size is shown for a subset of rows, as once, few, many or a class of expanded clone.

- TRBD1 14 TRBJ2-7 TRBV5-1 TGCGCCAGCAGCGACACAGGGGTAGGTTACGAGCAGTACTTC CASSDTGVGYEQYF
once - 14 TRBJ1-3 TRBV5-4 TGTGCCAGCGGGGGGGCCGATTCTGGAAACACCATATATTTT CASGGADSGNTIYF
- - 16 TRBJ2-3 TRBV29-1 TGCAGCGTTGTACTATCCCTAGCGATAAGCACAGATACGCAGTATTTT CSVVLSLAISTDTQYF
- - 18 TRBJ2-3 TRBV7-2 TGTGCCAGCAGCCACACGCCCCGAGGGGGGAGAGGCACAGATACGCAGTATTTT CASSHTPRGGRGTDTQYF
- - 17 TRBJ1-4 TRBV5-6 TGTGCCAGCAGCTTGACGGGGGCAGCCCGGGGTAATGAAAAACTGTTTTTT CASSLTGAARGNEKLFF
- TRBD1 16 TRBJ2-4 TRBV4-3 TGCGCCAGCAGCCAACACCCGGTGACAGGGGCGGACATTCAGTACTTC CASSQHPVTGADIQYF
- - 15 TRBJ2-5 TRBV5-1 TGCGCCAGCAGCCCCCAGGCTCCGAGGGGGGAGACCCAGTACTTC CASSPQAPRGETQYF
- - 13 TRBJ1-1 TRBV5-4 TGTGCCAGCAACCTGGGAGGGAACACTGAAGCTTTCTTT CASNLGGNTEAFF
once - 14 TRBJ1-1 TRBV4-3 TGCGCCAGCAGCTCCCACAGGGAGATGGCTGAAGCTTTCTTT CASSSHREMAEAFF
- - 16 TRBJ1-5 TRBV7-8 TGTGCCAGCAGCTTAGAATCCGGGACCTTTAATCAGCCCCAGCATTTT CASSLESGTFNQPQHF
- - 14 TRBJ2-2 TRBV29-1 TGCAGCGCAATGGGAGAGGCGAACACCGGGGAGCTGTTTTTT CSAMGEANTGELFF
- TRBD1 13 TRBJ2-7 TRBV7-2 TGTGCCAGCAGCGTCGGACAGGCATACGAGCAGTACTTC CASSVGQAYEQYF
- - 14 TRBJ2-5 TRBV30 TGTGCCTGGAGTGAGGGCCTCAGCCCAGAGACCCAGTACTTC CAWSEGLSPETQYF
- TRBD2 14 TRBJ2-1 TRBV28 TGTGCCAGCAGTTTAGCGGGAGAGTCGAATGAGCAGTTCTTC CASSLAGESNEQFF
- - 16 TRBJ2-7 TRBV21-1 TGTGCCAGCAGCAAACCTTTTTTGGGGAAAAGCTACGAGCAGTACTTC CASSKPFLGKSYEQYF
- TRBD2 19 TRBJ2-1 TRBV19 TGTGCCAGTAGTATAGGTTTCCGAACAGGGTTAACTAGCGGATCTGAGCAGTTCTTC CASSIGFRTGLTSGSEQFF
- TRBD1 15 TRBJ1-2 TRBV19 TGTGCCAGTAGTATGAAGGTGGGACAGAACTATGGCTACACCTTC CASSMKVGQNYGYTF
- - 13 TRBJ2-3 TRBV5-4 TGTGCCAGCAGGAAGAGGGACACAGATACGCAGTATTTT CASRKRDTDTQYF
- - 15 TRBJ2-7 TRBV5-4 TGTGCCAGCAGCTTGGCTCCGGGACTTTTCTACGAGCAGTACTTC CASSLAPGLFYEQYF
- TRBD1 13 TRBJ2-3 TRBV6-5 TGTGCCAGCAGTAAGACAGGGGCAGATACGCAGTATTTT CASSKTGADTQYF
- TRBD1 15 TRBJ1-5 TRBV5-3 TGTGCCAGAAGCTTGGGTCGGACAGGGCTTCAGCCCCAGCATTTT CARSLGRTGLQPQHF
few - 13 TRBJ2-3 TRBV7-3 TGTGCCAGCAGCTTAATGGGGGGAGATACGCAGTATTTT CASSLMGGDTQYF
- TRBD1 15 TRBJ1-5 TRBV28 TGTGCCAGCAGGACTGGACAGGGGGGTTACGAGCCCCAGCATTTT CASRTGQGGYEPQHF
- - 12 TRBJ2-7 TRBV5-1 TGCGCCAGCAGCTTGACGGCCTACGAGCAGTACTTC CASSLTAYEQYF
once - 14 TRBJ2-3 TRBV2 TGTGCCAGCAAGGTCTCCTCCGGCGGAGATACGCAGTATTTT CASKVSSGGDTQYF
few TRBD1 13 TRBJ1-2 TRBV28 TGTGCCAGCACCCCAGGGGGCAGGGGTGGCTACACCTTC CASTPGGRGGYTF
- - 13 TRBJ2-3 TRBV11-3 TGTGCCAGCAGCTTATCAGTCTTAGATACGCAGTATTTT CASSLSVLDTQYF
- - 17 TRBJ1-1 TRBV10-3 TGTGCCATCAGTGAAAATCTGATGAATTGGGGAAACACTGAAGCTTTCTTT CAISENLMNWGNTEAFF
- - 14 TRBJ2-3 TRBV6-4 TGTGCCAGCAGTGCCGATGGGTTTGCAGATACGCAGTATTTT CASSADGFADTQYF
- - 14 TRBJ1-3 TRBV27 TGTGCCAGCAGAATGGGGACGGACCGGGGCACCATATATTTT CASRMGTDRGTIYF
- - 15 TRBJ2-5 TRBV5-6 TGTGCCAGCACCAATAGTGGAGGGGGGTTTGGGACCCAGTACTTC CASTNSGGGFGTQYF
- - 16 TRBJ1-6 TRBV11-2 TGTGCCAGCAGCCACCGCTTGAGTTTCTATAATTCACCCCTCCACTTT CASSHRLSFYNSPLHF
- - 13 TRBJ2-7 TRBV5-6 TGTGCCAGCAGCTTGGAACTAGTGGGCGAGCAGTACTTC CASSLELVGEQYF
- TRBD2 16 TRBJ2-5 TRBV5-1 TGCGCCAGCAGCTTGGGCGCGGCGGGGGAACAAGAGACCCAGTACTTC CASSLGAAGEQETQYF
- TRBD1 17 TRBJ2-1 TRBV13 TGTGCCAGCAGCCTAGCTCCGGGACAGGGGATTAAAAATGAGCAGTTCTTC CASSLAPGQGIKNEQFF
- TRBD2 14 TRBJ2-1 TRBV6-1 TGTGCCAGCAGTGGTCGGGGGGGCCGATATGAGCAGTTCTTC CASSGRGGRYEQFF
- - 18 TRBJ2-7 TRBV7-3 TGTGCCAGCAGCTTAACAAAGTCTAGCGTTCCTAGCTCCTACGAGCAGTACTTC CASSLTKSSVPSSYEQYF
- - 14 TRBJ2-7 TRBV29-1 TGCAGCGTTCGAACGGGGATTTCTACCTACGAGCAGTACTTC CSVRTGISTYEQYF
- - 14 TRBJ1-3 TRBV30 TGTGCCTGGAGTGTGGGAGGCTCTGGAAACACCATATATTTT CAWSVGGSGNTIYF
- - 15 TRBJ1-2 TRBV28 TGTGCCACCCAAGGAGGACAAATAGGAGACTATGGCTACACCTTC CATQGGQIGDYGYTF
- - 15 TRBJ1-1 TRBV7-3 TGTGCCAGCAGCCCTACGGGGGATGGGAACACTGAAGCTTTCTTT CASSPTGDGNTEAFF
- - 16 TRBJ1-6 TRBV6-5 TGTGCCAGCAGTTACTCGTCGAGGGGGGTATACTCACCCCTCCACTTT CASSYSSRGVYSPLHF
- TRBD1 15 TRBJ1-6 TRBV6-6 TGTGCCAGCAGGAATACAGGGACAGCAAATTCACCCCTCCACTTT CASRNTGTANSPLHF
- - 11 TRBJ2-5 TRBV30 TGTGCCTGGAGCGTACAAGAGACCCAGTACTTC CAWSVQETQYF
- - 13 TRBJ1-1 TRBV5-4 TGTGCCAGCAGCAAACAGCAGAACACTGAAGCTTTCTTT CASSKQQNTEAFF
- - 15 TRBJ2-1 TRBV7-8 TGTGCCAGCAGCTTAGCTCCCCCTTCCTACAATGAGCAGTTCTTC CASSLAPPSYNEQFF
- - 13 TRBJ2-2 TRBV7-2 TGTGCCAGCAGCTCTGACACGGCCGGGGAGCTGTTTTTT CASSSDTAGELFF
- - 13 TRBJ1-5 TRBV15 TGTGCCACCAGCCCCGGGTGGGATCAGCCCCAGCATTTT CATSPGWDQPQHF
- - 12 TRBJ2-5 TRBV14 TGTGCCAGCAGCCAGAATCGAGAGACCCAGTACTTC CASSQNRETQYF